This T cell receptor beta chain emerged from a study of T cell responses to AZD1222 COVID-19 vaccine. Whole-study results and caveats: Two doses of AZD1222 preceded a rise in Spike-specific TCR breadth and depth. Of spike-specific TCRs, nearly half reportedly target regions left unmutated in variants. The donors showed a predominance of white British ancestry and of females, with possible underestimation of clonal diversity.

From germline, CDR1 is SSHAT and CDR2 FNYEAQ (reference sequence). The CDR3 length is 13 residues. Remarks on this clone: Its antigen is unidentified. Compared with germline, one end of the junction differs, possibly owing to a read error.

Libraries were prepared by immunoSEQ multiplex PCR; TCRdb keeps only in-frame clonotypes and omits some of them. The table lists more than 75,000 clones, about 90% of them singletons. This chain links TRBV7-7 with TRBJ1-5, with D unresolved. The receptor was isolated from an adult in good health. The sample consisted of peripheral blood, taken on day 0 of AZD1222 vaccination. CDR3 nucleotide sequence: TGTGCTAGCAGCTTGGGGTGGGGACAGCCCCAGCATTTT. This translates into CASSLGWGQPQHF.